One sample yielded the 20 T cell receptor beta chains listed below, sequenced in a study of T cell changes during pregnancy in multiple sclerosis. The method was immunoSEQ multiplex PCR; TCRdb's version includes in-frame clones alone and lacks a portion of them. Of about 40,000 clones in the sample, 85% to 95% were seen once. This sample comprised peripheral blood, obtained before pregnancy. The receptor source for this set is a female donor with multiple sclerosis, enrolled in a pregnancy study.

J is TRBJ2-7 and V is TRBV5-6; 8 positions agree with TRBD1. CDR1 SGHDT and CDR2 YYEEEE come from the germline V gene. Unmatched junction bases numbered 5, after V lost 1 base and J lost 2 bases. The CDR3 is 15 residues long. In nucleotides, the CDR3 is TGTGCCAGCAGCTTGACAGGGGGTAGGACCTACGAGCAGTACTTC. Residues: CASSLTGGRTYEQYF.

The V and J genes are TRBV11-3 and TRBJ2-5; the D gene is possibly TRBD1 (7 bases). The CDR3 extends over 17 amino acids. V gave up 2 bases and J gave up 1 base, with 17 bases separating them. Germline V gene data show CDR1 as SGHNT and CDR2 as YENEEA. The DNA of the CDR3 is TGTGCCAGCAGCTTACGTGCAGGGGGGAGAGCCCAAGAGACCCAGTACTTC. Translated, it gives CASSLRAGGRAQETQYF.

In DNA form, the CDR3 reads TGCGCCAGCAGCCAAGCCCTGGCAGTCGAGCAGTACTTC. This sequence encodes CASSQALAVEQYF. This chain joins TRBV4-1 and TRBJ2-7; D call uncertain. The germline V gene encodes CDR1 MGHRA and CDR2 YSYEKL. V lost 1 base and J lost 6, with 10 bases in between. The CDR3 has 13 residues.

The rearrangement links TRBV5-1 to TRBJ2-7; D may be TRBD1 (5 bases). The CDR3 runs to 13 residues. Deletions cut 0 bases from V and 5 bases from J, with 9 bases between. Germline V lookup: CDR1 SGHRS, CDR2 YFSETQ. The CDR3 reads CASSLEGVHEQYF. The CDR3 DNA is TGCGCCAGCAGCTTGGAAGGGGTCCACGAGCAGTACTTC.

This clone occurred a few times. This chain uses TRBV19 with TRBJ1-5; D not resolved. The V end lost 2 bases, the J end lost 0 bases, and 11 bases lay between the germline ends. CDR1 and CDR2 from the germline V gene are LNHDA and SQIVND (reference sequence). This CDR3 is 16 amino acids long. Here the CDR3 DNA reads TGTGCCAGTAGTATAATCGGGGAGTATAGCAATCAGCCCCAGCATTTT. Amino acid sequence: CASSIIGEYSNQPQHF. Looking up the rest from reference TRBV19 and TRBJ1-5 gives the full variable domain: DGGITQSPKYLFRKEGQNVTLSCEQNLNHDAMYWYRQDPGQGLRLIYYSQIVNDFQKGDIAEGYSVSREKKESFPLTVTSAQKNPTAFYLCASSIIGEYSNQPQHFGDGTRLSIL.

The DNA for the CDR3 is TGTGCCAGCAGCGCCCACTCCGGGACAGGGGGGCAAGAGACCCAGTACTTC. It encodes CASSAHSGTGGQETQYF. V and J are TRBV9 and TRBJ2-5; 11 bases line up with TRBD1. CDR1 is SGDLS and CDR2 is YYNGEE in the germline V gene. Trimming removed 3 bases from V and 2 bases from J; junction bases left unmatched: 9. This CDR3 spans 17 amino acids.

In its sample, this clone was seen once. This chain joins TRBV28 and TRBJ2-2; TRBD2 aligns across 10 bases. Germline CDR1 is MDHEN and CDR2 is SYDVKM. The junction had 2 bases not matched to a gene; V was cut back by 4 bases and J by 3 bases. The CDR3 loop spans 15 amino acids. CDR3: CASSYGLADTGELFF. As DNA, the CDR3 is TGTGCCAGCAGTTACGGACTAGCGGACACCGGGGAGCTGTTTTTT.

This chain links TRBV13 with TRBJ2-1, with D tentatively TRBD2 (7 bases). CDR1 and CDR2 from the germline V gene are PRHDT and FYEKMQ (reference sequence). This CDR3 region has 13 residues. Trimming removed 5 bases at V and 7 bases at J, with 12 bases between. The CDR3 is CASSLRGGNEQFF. CDR3 bases: TGTGCCAGCAGCCTCAGGGGAGGGAATGAGCAGTTCTTC.

The CDR3 protein is CASSEGKEASGSWGQETQYF. The CDR3 DNA reads TGTGCCAGCAGTGAAGGGAAGGAGGCTAGCGGGAGCTGGGGTCAAGAGACCCAGTACTTC. The chain joins TRBV2 to TRBJ2-5; TRBD2 matches at 10 bases. Germline CDR1 and CDR2: SNHLY and FYNNEI. Trimming cost V 1 base and J 2 bases; bases outside gene matches: 16. This CDR3 region has 20 residues. The full variable domain, rest sourced from reference TRBV2 and TRBJ2-5, is EPEVTQTPSHQVTQMGQEVILRCVPISNHLYFYWYRQILGQKVEFLVSFYNNEISEKSEIFDDQFSVERPDGSNFTLKIRSTKLEDSAMYFCASSEGKEASGSWGQETQYFGPGTRLLVL.

The gene calls are TRBV7-9 and TRBJ1-1; TRBD1 is a possible D gene (5 bases). CDR1 is SEHNR, CDR2 FQNEAQ, per germline (reference sequence). The CDR3 runs to 12 residues. V lost 2 bases and J 9 bases, leaving 10 bases between the germline ends. CDR3 DNA sequence: TGTGCCAGCAGCTTATACAGGAGCCAAGCTTTCTTT. Protein: CASSLYRSQAFF.

The chain employs TRBV11-3 and TRBJ2-1, with 8 bases matching TRBD2. Germline assignment: CDR1 SGHNT and CDR2 YENEEA. This CDR3 region has 14 residues. J gave up 10 bases and V 1 base, and 6 bases lay outside the gene matches. The CDR3 protein is CASSLVRTSHEQFF. The CDR3 nucleotides are TGTGCCAGCAGCTTAGTGAGGACTAGCCACGAGCAGTTCTTC.

The V gene is TRBV2, the J gene TRBJ2-1; 11 positions match TRBD2. The CDR3 consists of 17 residues. With 2 bases clipped from V and 3 bases from J, the junction kept 6 bases outside the gene matches. CDR1 is SNHLY and CDR2 is FYNNEI in the germline V gene. CDR3 coding DNA: TGTGCCAGCAGTGAATTGGCTAGCGGGAGGAGCTACAATGAGCAGTTCTTC. Protein: CASSELASGRSYNEQFF.

The chain employs TRBV6-4 and TRBJ2-3; TRBD1 matches 12 bases. Trimming took 3 bases from V and 6 from J; bases not matched to a gene: 7. The CDR3 length is 16 residues. Germline V gives CDR1 MRHNA, CDR2 SNTAGT. The CDR3 DNA reads TGTGCCAGCAGTGAAGGGTGGGGACAGGGGGCCGATACGCAGTATTTT. This translates into CASSEGWGQGADTQYF.

The chain recombines TRBV30 with TRBJ2-5; D ambiguous. Germline V lookup: CDR1 GTSNPN, CDR2 SVGIG (reference sequence). Trimming removed 1 base from V and 2 bases from J, with 8 bases in between. CDR3 length equals 13 residues. DNA for the CDR3: TGTGCCTGGAGTGCACAGCCACAAGAGACCCAGTACTTC. Translating it yields CAWSAQPQETQYF.

The chain recombines TRBV4-1 with TRBJ2-5; D uncertain. The germline V and J ends were trimmed by 0 bases and 4 bases, with 12 bases remaining between them. This CDR3 has 15 residues. Germline CDR1 and CDR2: MGHRA and YSYEKL. CDR3 sequence: CASSQDWWRGETQYF. The CDR3 DNA reads as TGCGCCAGCAGCCAAGATTGGTGGAGAGGAGAGACCCAGTACTTC.

This chain connects TRBV7-9 to TRBJ2-2; 8 nucleotides align to TRBD2. This CDR3 is 12 amino acids long. Looked up from germline, CDR1 is SEHNR and CDR2 is FQNEAQ (reference sequence). V dropped 11 bases and J dropped 6; count of bases not matched to a gene: 5. The DNA for the CDR3 is TGTGCCCCGGGGGGGCCGGCCGGGGAGCTGTTTTTT. Residues: CAPGGPAGELFF.

This chain links TRBV4-1 with TRBJ2-1; 7 positions match TRBD2. CDR3 size: 15 residues. The germline V gene has CDR1 MGHRA and CDR2 YSYEKL. Trimming removed 1 base from V and 10 bases from J; junction bases left unmatched: 10. CDR3 region: CASSQGGGRSGEQFF. CDR3 coding DNA: TGCGCCAGCAGCCAAGGGGGAGGGAGGTCTGGGGAGCAGTTCTTC.

The V and J genes are TRBV10-1 and TRBJ1-1; 9 nucleotides agree with TRBD1. The CDR3 extends over 13 amino acids. V trimming: 6 bases; J trimming: 1 base; junction bases outside the gene matches: 0. The germline CDR1 and CDR2 sequences are WNHNN and SYGVQD (reference sequence). CDR3: CASRQGANTEAFF. The CDR3 bases are TGCGCCAGCAGACAGGGGGCGAACACTGAAGCTTTCTTT.

The chain joins TRBV6-1 to TRBJ2-7; a possible D gene is TRBD2 (6 bases). Germline CDR1 and CDR2: MNHNS and SASEGT. The CDR3 sequence is 15 residues long. Trimming removed 6 bases from V and 3 bases from J, with 18 bases in between. This chain's CDR3 is CASRGSGRHHYEQYF. In DNA, the CDR3 is TGTGCCAGCAGGGGTAGCGGCAGACACCACTACGAGCAGTACTTC.

The chain is built from TRBV28 and TRBJ2-4, with TRBD1 matching 8 bases. The V gene's germline CDR1 is MDHEN and CDR2 SYDVKM. CDR3 length: 14 amino acids. The V and J ends lost 6 bases and 7 bases, in that order; junction bases with no gene match: 8. DNA for the CDR3: TGTGCCAGCAGGACGGGACAGGTGAATAACATTCAGTACTTC. It codes for CASRTGQVNNIQYF. Full variable domain (rest looked up from reference TRBV28 and TRBJ2-4): DVKVTQSSRYLVKRTGEKVFLECVQDMDHENMFWYRQDPGLGLRLIYFSYDVKMKEKGDIPEGYSVSREKKERFSLILESASTNQTSMYLCASRTGQVNNIQYFGAGTRLSVL.